A single sample gave rise to the 6 T cell receptor beta chains below, sequenced in a study of tumor-infiltrating lymphocytes in primary liver carcinoma. A constant-region primer primed TCR beta cDNA synthesis from roughly 510 ng of total RNA. ARM-PCR, slightly modified, supplied the TCR beta libraries through three nested multiplex PCR rounds. Use of TRBV1-TRBV30 forward primers with a C-beta reverse primer characterized the first two PCR rounds, which lasted ten to eleven cycles each. TCRdb redid the calling of the multiplex PCR reads with MiXCR, one entry per CDR3 protein. The data show fewer than 110,000 distinct CDR3 sequences, about two thirds seen once. Co-extraction of both nucleic acids (RNA and DNA) used about 18-31 mg of unsorted bulk tissue. Material for sequencing was liver tumor tissue from sampling region 2. Subset specified: tumor region T2, inferior pole. The receptors here all came from a woman between 55 and 75 years old with primary liver carcinoma and hepatitis B virus infection.

As regards this clonotype: The germline gene is not matched at one end of the junction; a read error may be the cause. V usage is TRBV29-1 and J usage is TRBJ2-1, with 9 positions matching TRBD2. Germline CDR1 and CDR2: SQVTM and ANQGSEA. The CDR3 consists of 15 residues. The CDR3 DNA is TGCAGCGTTGAACGGGTAGCGGGAGAGGATAATGAGCAGTCCTTC. Residues: CSVERVAGEDNEQSF.

In the case of this clonotype: At one of its ends the junction is not consistent with the germline gene, which may arise from a read error. The chain is built from TRBV30 and TRBJ2-1, with D possibly matching TRBD2 (6 bases). Germline lookup yields CDR1 GTSNPN and CDR2 SVGIG (reference sequence). The CDR3 runs to 16 residues. This chain's CDR3 is CAWSVEGGGVINGQFF. The CDR3 DNA is TGTGCCTGGAGTGTAGAAGGTGGCGGGGTTATAAATGGGCAGTTCTTC.

V gene TRBV4-1 combines with J gene TRBJ1-5, with D tentatively TRBD1 (5 bases). The CDR3 is made up of 15 amino acids. Germline assignment: CDR1 MGHRA and CDR2 YSYEKL. Trimming cost V 8 bases and J 2 bases, with 16 bases left between them. The CDR3 sequence: CASGRRRGGNQPQHF. The DNA for the CDR3 is TGCGCCAGCGGCCGCCGGAGAGGGGGCAATCAGCCCCAGCATTTT.

The CDR3 DNA is TGCAGCGTTGTTGGCGGGAGGGGTGCAGATGTGCAGTATTTT. Residues: CSVVGGRGADVQYF. The chain employs TRBV29-1 and TRBJ2-3; 9 bases fit TRBD2. The CDR3 is 14 residues long. From germline, CDR1 is SQVTM and CDR2 ANQGSEA. V lost 4 bases, J lost 11 bases, and 13 bases stayed unmatched.

This clonotype showed up many times. V usage is TRBV12-3 or TRBV12-4 and J usage is TRBJ1-3; 7 bases are a match to TRBD1. The CDR3 extends over 15 amino acids. V trimming: 6 bases; J trimming: 1 base; junction bases outside the gene matches: 6. The DNA for the CDR3 is TGTGCCAGCAGCAGACAGGGAGGTTCTGGAAACACCATATATTTT. Translated, it gives CASSRQGGSGNTIYF.

J is TRBJ1-2 and V is TRBV11-2; D perhaps matches TRBD1 (6 bases). Germline CDR1 is SGHAT and CDR2 is FQNNGV. The CDR3 consists of 15 residues. Trimming removed 11 bases at V and 2 bases at J, with 21 bases between. In nucleotides, the CDR3 is TGTGCCGGCGGCTTAGACCCGGGGGCCAACTATGGCTACACCTTC. Protein sequence: CAGGLDPGANYGYTF.